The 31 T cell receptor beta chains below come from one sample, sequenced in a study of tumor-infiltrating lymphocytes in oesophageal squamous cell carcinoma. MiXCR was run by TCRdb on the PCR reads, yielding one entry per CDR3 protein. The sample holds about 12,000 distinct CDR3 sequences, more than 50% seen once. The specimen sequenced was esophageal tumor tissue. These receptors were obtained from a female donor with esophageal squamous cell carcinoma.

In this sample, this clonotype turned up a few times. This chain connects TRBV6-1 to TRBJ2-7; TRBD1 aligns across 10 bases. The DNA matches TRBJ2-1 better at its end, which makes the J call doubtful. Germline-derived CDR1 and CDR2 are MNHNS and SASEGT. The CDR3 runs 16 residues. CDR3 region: CASSEPGQGAYNEQFF. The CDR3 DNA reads TGTGCCAGCAGCGAACCCGGACAGGGGGCCTACAATGAGCAGTTCTTC.

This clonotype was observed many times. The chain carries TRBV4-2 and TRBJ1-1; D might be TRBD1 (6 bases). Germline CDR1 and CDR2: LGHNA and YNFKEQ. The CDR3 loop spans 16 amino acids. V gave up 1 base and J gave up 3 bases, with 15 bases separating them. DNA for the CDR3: TGTGCCAGCAGCCAAGCGGGACCAAGGGGGGACACTGAAGCTTTCTTT. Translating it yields CASSQAGPRGDTEAFF.

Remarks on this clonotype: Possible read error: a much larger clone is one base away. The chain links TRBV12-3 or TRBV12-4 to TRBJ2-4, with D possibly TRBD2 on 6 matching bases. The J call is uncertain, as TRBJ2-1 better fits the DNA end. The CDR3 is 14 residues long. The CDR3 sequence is CASRESWRDNEQFF. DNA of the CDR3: TGTGCCAGCAGAGAGAGCTGGAGGGACAATGAGCAGTTCTTC.

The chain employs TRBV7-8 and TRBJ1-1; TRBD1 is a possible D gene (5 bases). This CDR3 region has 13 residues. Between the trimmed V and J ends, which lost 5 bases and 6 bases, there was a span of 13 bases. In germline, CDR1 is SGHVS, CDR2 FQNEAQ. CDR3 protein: CASSRDGGAEAFF. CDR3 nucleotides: TGTGCCAGCAGCAGAGACGGGGGGGCTGAAGCTTTCTTT.

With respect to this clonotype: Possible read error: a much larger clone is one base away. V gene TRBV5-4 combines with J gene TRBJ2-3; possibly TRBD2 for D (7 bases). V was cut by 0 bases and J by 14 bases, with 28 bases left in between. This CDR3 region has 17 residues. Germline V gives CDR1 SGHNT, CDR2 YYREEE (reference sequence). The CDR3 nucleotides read TGTGCCAGCAGCTTGGCCAGAGGGGGGGGGCACACCGGGGAGCTGTATTTT. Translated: CASSLARGGGHTGELYF.

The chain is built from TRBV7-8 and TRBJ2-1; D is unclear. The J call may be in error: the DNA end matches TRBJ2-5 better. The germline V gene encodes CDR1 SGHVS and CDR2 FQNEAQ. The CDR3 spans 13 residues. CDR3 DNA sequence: TGTGCCAGCAGCTACTCCGGGTGGGAGACCCAGTACTTC. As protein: CASSYSGWETQYF.

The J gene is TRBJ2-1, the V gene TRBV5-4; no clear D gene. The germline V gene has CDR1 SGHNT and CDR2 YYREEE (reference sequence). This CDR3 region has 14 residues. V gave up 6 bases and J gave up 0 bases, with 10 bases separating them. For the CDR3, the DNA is TGTGCCAGCACCCGACGGAGCTCCTACAATGAGCAGTTCTTC. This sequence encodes CASTRRSSYNEQFF.

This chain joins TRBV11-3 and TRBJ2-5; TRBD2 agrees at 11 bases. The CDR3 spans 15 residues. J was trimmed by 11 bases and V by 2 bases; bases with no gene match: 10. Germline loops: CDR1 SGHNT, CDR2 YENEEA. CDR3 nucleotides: TGTGCCAGCAGCTTAAGTAGCGGGGGGGCCAGTGAGCAGTACTTC. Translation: CASSLSSGGASEQYF.

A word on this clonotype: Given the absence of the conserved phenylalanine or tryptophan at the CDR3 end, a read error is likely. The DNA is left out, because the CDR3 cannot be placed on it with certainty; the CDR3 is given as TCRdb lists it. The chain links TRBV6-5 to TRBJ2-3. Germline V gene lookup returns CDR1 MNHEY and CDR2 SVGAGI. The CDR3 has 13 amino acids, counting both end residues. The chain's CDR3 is CASSSGAHGELYS.

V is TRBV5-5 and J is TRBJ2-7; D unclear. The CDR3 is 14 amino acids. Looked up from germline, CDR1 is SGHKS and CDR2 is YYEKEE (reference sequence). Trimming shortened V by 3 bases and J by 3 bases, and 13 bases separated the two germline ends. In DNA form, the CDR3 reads TGTGCCAGCAGCTCCCCGCGGACCCACTACGAGCAGTACTTC. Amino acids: CASSSPRTHYEQYF.

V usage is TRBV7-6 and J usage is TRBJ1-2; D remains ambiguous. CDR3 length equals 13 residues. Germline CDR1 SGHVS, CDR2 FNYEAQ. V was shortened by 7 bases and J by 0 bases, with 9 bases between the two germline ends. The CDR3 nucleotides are TGTGCCAGCACCCCCTATACTAACTATGGCTACACCTTC. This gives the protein CASTPYTNYGYTF.

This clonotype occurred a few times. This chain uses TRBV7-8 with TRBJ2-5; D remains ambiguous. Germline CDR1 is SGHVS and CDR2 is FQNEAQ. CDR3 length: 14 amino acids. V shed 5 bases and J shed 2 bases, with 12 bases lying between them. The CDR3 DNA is TGTGCCAGCAGCCCAGTGGGCGTACAAGAGACCCAGTACTTC. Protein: CASSPVGVQETQYF.

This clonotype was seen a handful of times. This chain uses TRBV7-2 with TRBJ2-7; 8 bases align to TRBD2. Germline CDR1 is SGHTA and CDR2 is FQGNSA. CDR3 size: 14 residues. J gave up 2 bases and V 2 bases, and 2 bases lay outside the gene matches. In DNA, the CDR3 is TGTGCCAGCAGCTTACGGGGGGGAACCTACGAGCAGTACTTC. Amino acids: CASSLRGGTYEQYF.

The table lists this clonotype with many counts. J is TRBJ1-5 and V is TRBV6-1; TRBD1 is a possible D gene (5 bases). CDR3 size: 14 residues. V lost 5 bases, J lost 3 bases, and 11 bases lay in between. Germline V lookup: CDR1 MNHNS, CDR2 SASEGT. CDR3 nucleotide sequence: TGTGCCAGCAGTCGCGACAGATCCAATCAGCCCCAGCATTTT. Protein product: CASSRDRSNQPQHF.

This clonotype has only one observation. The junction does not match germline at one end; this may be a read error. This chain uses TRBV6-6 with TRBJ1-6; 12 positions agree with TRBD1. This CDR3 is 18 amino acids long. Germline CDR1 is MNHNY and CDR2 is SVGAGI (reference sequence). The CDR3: CASSYSRGQGAYNSPLHF. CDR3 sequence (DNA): TGTGCCAGCAGTTACTCGAGGGGACAGGGGGCCTATAATTCACCCCTCCACTTC.

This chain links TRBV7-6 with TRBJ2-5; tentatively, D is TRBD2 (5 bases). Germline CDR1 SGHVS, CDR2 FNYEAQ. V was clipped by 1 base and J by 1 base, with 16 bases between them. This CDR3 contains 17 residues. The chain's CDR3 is CASSLVGPSPGQETQYF. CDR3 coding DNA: TGTGCCAGCAGCTTAGTTGGTCCTAGCCCAGGCCAAGAGACCCAGTACTTC. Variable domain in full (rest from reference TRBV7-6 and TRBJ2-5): GAGVSQSPRYKVTKRGQDVALRCDPISGHVSLYWYRQALGQGPEFLTYFNYEAQQDKSGLPNDRFSAERPEGSISTLTIQRTEQRDSAMYRCASSLVGPSPGQETQYFGPGTRLLVL.

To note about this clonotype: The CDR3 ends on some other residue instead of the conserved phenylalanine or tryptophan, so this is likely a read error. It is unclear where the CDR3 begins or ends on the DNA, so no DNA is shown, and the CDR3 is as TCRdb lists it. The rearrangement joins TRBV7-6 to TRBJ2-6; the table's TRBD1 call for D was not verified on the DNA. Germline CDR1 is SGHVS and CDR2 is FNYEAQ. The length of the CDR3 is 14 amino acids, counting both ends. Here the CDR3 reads CASSYRYNEQFFGA.

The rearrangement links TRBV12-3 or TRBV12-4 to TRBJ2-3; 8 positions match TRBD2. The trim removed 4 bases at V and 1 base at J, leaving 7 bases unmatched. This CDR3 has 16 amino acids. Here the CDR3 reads CASSYNPSGRTDTQYF. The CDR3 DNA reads TGTGCCAGCAGTTACAACCCTAGCGGGCGCACAGATACGCAGTATTTT.

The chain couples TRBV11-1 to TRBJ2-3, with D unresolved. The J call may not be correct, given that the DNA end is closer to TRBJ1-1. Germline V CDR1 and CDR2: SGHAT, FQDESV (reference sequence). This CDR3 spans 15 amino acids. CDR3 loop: CASSTTTGAGTEAFF. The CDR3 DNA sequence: TGTGCCAGCAGCACCACCACCGGAGCGGGCACTGAAGCTTTCTTT.

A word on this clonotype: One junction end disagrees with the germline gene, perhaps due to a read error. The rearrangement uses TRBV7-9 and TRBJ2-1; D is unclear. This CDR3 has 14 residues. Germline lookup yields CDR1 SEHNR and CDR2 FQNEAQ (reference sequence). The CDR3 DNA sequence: TGTGCCAGCAGCTCCCTCCCCTCCTACAATGCGCAGTTCTTC. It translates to CASSSLPSYNAQFF. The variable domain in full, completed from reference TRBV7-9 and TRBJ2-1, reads DTGVSQNPRHKITKRGQNVTFRCDPISEHNRLYWYRQTLGQGPEFLTYFQNEAQLEKSRLLSDRFSAERPKGSFSTLEIQRTEQGDSAMYLCASSSLPSYNAQFFGPGTRLTVL.

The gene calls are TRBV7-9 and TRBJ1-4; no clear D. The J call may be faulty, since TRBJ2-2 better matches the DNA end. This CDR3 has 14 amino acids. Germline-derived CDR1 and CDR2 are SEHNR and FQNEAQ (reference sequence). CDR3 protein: CASSPTVRTGELFF. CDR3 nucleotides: TGTGCCAGCAGCCCGACGGTTAGGACCGGGGAGCTGTTTTTT.

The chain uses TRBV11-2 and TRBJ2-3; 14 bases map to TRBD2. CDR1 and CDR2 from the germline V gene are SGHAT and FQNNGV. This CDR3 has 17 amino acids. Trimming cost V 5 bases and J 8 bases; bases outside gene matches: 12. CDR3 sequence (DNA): TGTGCCAGCAGCCAATATGGGACTAGCGGGGGCGGCGGTACGCAGTATTTT. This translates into CASSQYGTSGGGGTQYF.

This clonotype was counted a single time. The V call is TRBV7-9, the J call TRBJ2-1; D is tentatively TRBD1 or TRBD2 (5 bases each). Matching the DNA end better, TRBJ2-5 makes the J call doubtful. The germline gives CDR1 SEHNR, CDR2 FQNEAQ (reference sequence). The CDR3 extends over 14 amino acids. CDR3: CASSFGAIQETQYF. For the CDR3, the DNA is TGTGCCAGCAGCTTCGGGGCCATACAAGAGACCCAGTACTTC.

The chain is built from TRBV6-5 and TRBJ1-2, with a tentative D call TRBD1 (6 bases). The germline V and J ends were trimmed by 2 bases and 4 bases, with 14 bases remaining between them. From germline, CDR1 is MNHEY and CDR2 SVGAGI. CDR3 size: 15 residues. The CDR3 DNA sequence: TGTGCCAGCAGTTACGGGCAGGGGCAAATCTATGGCTACACCTTC. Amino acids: CASSYGQGQIYGYTF.

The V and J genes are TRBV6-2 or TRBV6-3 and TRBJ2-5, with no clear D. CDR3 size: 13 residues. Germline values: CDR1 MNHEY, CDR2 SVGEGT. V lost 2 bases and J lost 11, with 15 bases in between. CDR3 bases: TGTGCCAGCAGTTACGGCTCTAACAATGAGCAGTACTTC. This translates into CASSYGSNNEQYF.

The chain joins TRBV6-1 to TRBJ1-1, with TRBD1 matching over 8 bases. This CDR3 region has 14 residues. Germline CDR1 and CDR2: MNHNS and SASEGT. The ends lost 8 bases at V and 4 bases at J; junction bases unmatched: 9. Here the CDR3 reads CASGRTGRGTEAFF. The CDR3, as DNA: TGTGCCAGCGGCAGGACAGGGCGGGGCACTGAAGCTTTCTTT.

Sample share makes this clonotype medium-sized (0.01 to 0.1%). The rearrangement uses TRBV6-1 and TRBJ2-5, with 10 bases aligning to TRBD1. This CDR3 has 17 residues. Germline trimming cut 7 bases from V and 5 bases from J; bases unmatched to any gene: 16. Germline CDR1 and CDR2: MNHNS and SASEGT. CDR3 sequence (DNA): TGTGCCAGCACCGAACGCCCCCCGGGACAGGGGTGGGAGACCCAGTACTTC. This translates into CASTERPPGQGWETQYF.

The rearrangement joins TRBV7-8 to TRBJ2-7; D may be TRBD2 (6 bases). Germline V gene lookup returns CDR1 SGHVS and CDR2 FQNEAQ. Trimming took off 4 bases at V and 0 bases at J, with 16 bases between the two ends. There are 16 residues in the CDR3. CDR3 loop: CASSSPELADSYEQYF. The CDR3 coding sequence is TGTGCCAGCAGCTCACCGGAACTAGCCGACTCCTACGAGCAGTACTTC.

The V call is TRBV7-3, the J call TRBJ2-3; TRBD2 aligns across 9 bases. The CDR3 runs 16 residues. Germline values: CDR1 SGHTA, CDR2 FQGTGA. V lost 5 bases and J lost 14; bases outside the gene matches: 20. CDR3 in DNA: TGTGCCAGCAGCCCCCTGGCGGGAGGGATAACCGGGGAGCTGTATTTT. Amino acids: CASSPLAGGITGELYF.

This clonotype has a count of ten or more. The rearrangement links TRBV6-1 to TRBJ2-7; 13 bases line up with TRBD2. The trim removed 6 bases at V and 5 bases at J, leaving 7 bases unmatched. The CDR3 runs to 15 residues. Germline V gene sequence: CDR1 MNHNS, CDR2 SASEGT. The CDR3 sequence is CASRDTSGRAHEQYF. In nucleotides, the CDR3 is TGTGCCAGCAGGGATACTAGCGGGAGGGCCCACGAGCAGTACTTC.

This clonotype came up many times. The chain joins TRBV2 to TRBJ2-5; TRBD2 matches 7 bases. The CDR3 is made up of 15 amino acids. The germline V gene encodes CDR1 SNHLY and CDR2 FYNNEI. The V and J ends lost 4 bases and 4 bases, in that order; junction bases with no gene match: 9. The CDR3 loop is CASSAPGPGGETQYF. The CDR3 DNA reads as TGTGCCAGCAGTGCGCCGGGACCGGGGGGAGAGACCCAGTACTTC.